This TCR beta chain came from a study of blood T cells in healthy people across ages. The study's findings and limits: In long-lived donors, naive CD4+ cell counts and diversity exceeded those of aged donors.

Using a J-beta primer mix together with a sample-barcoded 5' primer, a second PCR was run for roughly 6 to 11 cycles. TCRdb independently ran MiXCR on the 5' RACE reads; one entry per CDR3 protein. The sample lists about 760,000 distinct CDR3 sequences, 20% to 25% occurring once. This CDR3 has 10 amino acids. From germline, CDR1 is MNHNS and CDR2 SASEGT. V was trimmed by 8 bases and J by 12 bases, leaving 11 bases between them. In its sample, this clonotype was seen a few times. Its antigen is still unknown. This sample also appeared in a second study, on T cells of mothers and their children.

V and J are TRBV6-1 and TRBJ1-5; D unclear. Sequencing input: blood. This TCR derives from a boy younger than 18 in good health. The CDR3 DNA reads TGTGCCAGCTCCGCGTCGCTCCAGCATTTT. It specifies CASSASLQHF.